What follows are 15 T cell receptor beta chains derived from one specimen sequenced in a study of blood T cell repertoires in COVID-19. Libraries were prepared by immunoSEQ multiplex PCR; TCRdb keeps only in-frame clonotypes and omits some of them. The sample yields about 230,000 clones, 85% to 90% seen once. The sequencing input was PBMCs or T cells enriched from blood (not recorded which). The receptors here all came from a woman in her thirties with acute COVID-19.

This chain links TRBV11-2 with TRBJ2-1, with TRBD1 matching 9 bases. V dropped 0 bases and J dropped 6; count of bases not matched to a gene: 6. Germline V gives CDR1 SGHAT, CDR2 FQNNGV. The CDR3 totals 16 residues. The CDR3 DNA sequence: TGTGCCAGCAGCTTAGAACCACAGGGGGCGCGCAATGAGCAGTTCTTC. Translated: CASSLEPQGARNEQFF.

The CDR3 region is CASSFLRGSVQANYGYTF. The CDR3 nucleotides read TGTGCCAGCAGCTTCCTCAGGGGATCAGTCCAAGCTAACTATGGCTACACCTTC. The rearrangement uses TRBV11-2 and TRBJ1-2, with D perhaps TRBD1 (6 bases). Germline assignment: CDR1 SGHAT and CDR2 FQNNGV. Trimming left V 3 bases short and J 0 bases short, with 20 bases between. The CDR3 extends over 18 amino acids.

The rearrangement joins TRBV5-5 to TRBJ1-5; D not resolved. V lost 0 bases and J lost 4, with 11 bases in between. Germline lookup yields CDR1 SGHKS and CDR2 YYEKEE (reference sequence). This CDR3 region has 15 residues. CDR3 sequence reads: CASSLEVGRNQPQHF. The CDR3 DNA reads as TGTGCCAGCAGCTTGGAGGTGGGCAGAAATCAGCCCCAGCATTTT.

A note on this clone: Other DNA sequences in the sample encode the same CDR3. The chain has TRBV9 and TRBJ1-5; D possibly corresponds to TRBD1 (5 bases). Trimming left V 0 bases short and J 1 base short, with 8 bases between. Germline V gene sequence: CDR1 SGDLS, CDR2 YYNGEE. This CDR3 has 15 residues. CDR3 amino acids: CASSVAGGSNQPQHF. The CDR3 DNA reads TGTGCCAGCAGCGTAGCGGGGGGGAGCAATCAGCCCCAGCATTTT.

This chain links TRBV18 with TRBJ1-1, with D possibly TRBD1 on 5 matching bases. Germline loops: CDR1 KGHSH, CDR2 LQKENI. The ends were cut back, 0 bases at V and 7 bases at J, with 12 bases in the middle. This CDR3 spans 14 amino acids. As DNA, the CDR3 is TGTGCCAGCTCACCACCGGTCTCGGGGGGTGAAGCTTTCTTT. Translation: CASSPPVSGGEAFF.

This CDR3 is CASSQTGVETNEKLFF. The CDR3 DNA follows: TGCGCCAGCAGCCAAACGGGGGTAGAAACTAATGAAAAACTGTTTTTT. V usage is TRBV4-3 and J usage is TRBJ1-4; D possibly corresponds to TRBD1 (5 bases). V lost 2 bases and J 1 base, leaving 11 bases between the germline ends. Germline V gene sequence: CDR1 LGHNA, CDR2 YSLEER. CDR3 length: 16 amino acids.

The table lists this clone with a count of one. The rearrangement uses TRBV12-3 or TRBV12-4 and TRBJ1-2; D possibly corresponds to TRBD1 (5 bases). V was trimmed by 1 base and J by 13 bases, leaving 13 bases between them. The CDR3 is 12 amino acids. CDR3 amino acids: CASSLGGTRSTF. CDR3 DNA sequence: TGTGCCAGCAGTTTAGGCGGGACGAGGTCCACCTTC.

Written as DNA, the CDR3 is TGTGCCAGCAGTTCCTCTAGCGGGGGGGCCTACGAGCAGTACTTC. Amino acids: CASSSSSGGAYEQYF. V usage is TRBV6-5 and J usage is TRBJ2-7; 12 bases match TRBD2. This CDR3 has 15 amino acids. With 4 bases clipped from V and 2 bases from J, the junction kept 3 bases outside the gene matches. In germline, CDR1 is MNHEY, CDR2 SVGAGI.

The chain couples TRBV19 to TRBJ1-1, with TRBD1 matching 8 bases. This CDR3 spans 18 amino acids. Trimming at V came to 0 bases and at J to 4 bases, leaving 13 bases not matched to a gene. Germline assignment: CDR1 LNHDA and CDR2 SQIVND (reference sequence). The CDR3 loop reads CASSIDRGQDRAGTEAFF. CDR3 DNA: TGTGCCAGTAGTATAGATCGGGGTCAGGACAGGGCAGGCACTGAAGCTTTCTTT.

The chain links TRBV9 to TRBJ2-3; D is possibly TRBD1 (6 bases). Per germline, CDR1 SGDLS and CDR2 YYNGEE. This CDR3 contains 15 residues. With 4 bases removed from V and 0 bases from J, the gap between germline ends came to 12 bases. The CDR3 DNA reads as TGTGCCAGCAGCTTTCGGGACACCAGCACAGATACGCAGTATTTT. The encoded protein is CASSFRDTSTDTQYF. The entire variable domain, with the rest obtained from reference TRBV9 and TRBJ2-3, is as follows: DSGVTQTPKHLITATGQRVTLRCSPRSGDLSVYWYQQSLDQGLQFLIQYYNGEERAKGNILERFSAQQFPDLHSELNLSSLELGDSALYFCASSFRDTSTDTQYFGPGTRLTVL.

The gene calls are TRBV6-5 and TRBJ1-2; TRBD1 matches at 9 bases. The CDR3 extends over 15 amino acids. Per the germline V gene, CDR1 is MNHEY and CDR2 is SVGAGI. The J segment lost 4 bases and the V segment lost 6 bases, leaving 9 bases of the junction unmatched. The CDR3 DNA sequence: TGTGCCAGCAGGGCAACAGGGGGCATTCTCTATGGCTACACCTTC. Protein product: CASRATGGILYGYTF.

V usage is TRBV3-1 (or the pseudogene TRBV3-2) and J usage is TRBJ2-3; 8 bases line up with TRBD2. CDR3 length: 14 residues. The germline gives CDR1 LGHDT, CDR2 YNNKEL (reference sequence). V gave up 6 bases and J gave up 4 bases; unmatched junction bases: 6. CDR3 DNA sequence: TGTGCCAGCAGGAGGACTAGCTCGGCAGATACGCAGTATTTT. Translating gives CASRRTSSADTQYF.

The chain carries TRBV7-9 and TRBJ1-2; D perhaps matches TRBD1 (5 bases). Germline values: CDR1 SEHNR, CDR2 FQNEAQ (reference sequence). CDR3 length: 15 amino acids. Trimming stripped 4 bases from V and 4 bases from J, with 16 bases between. CDR3 DNA sequence: TGTGCCAGCAGCTCTGGGCCTAGGACATTCTATGGCTACACCTTC. Its translation is CASSSGPRTFYGYTF. The full variable domain, rest sourced from reference TRBV7-9 and TRBJ1-2, is DTGVSQNPRHKITKRGQNVTFRCDPISEHNRLYWYRQTLGQGPEFLTYFQNEAQLEKSRLLSDRFSAERPKGSFSTLEIQRTEQGDSAMYLCASSSGPRTFYGYTFGSGTRLTVV.

V and J are TRBV10-3 and TRBJ1-1, with TRBD1 matching 9 bases. V gave up 9 bases and J gave up 7 bases; unmatched junction bases: 3. The length of the CDR3 is 11 residues. Germline assignment: CDR1 ENHRY and CDR2 SYGVKD. For the CDR3, the DNA is TGTGCCATTTGGACAGGGGTTGAAGCTTTCTTT. Translating gives CAIWTGVEAFF.

The chain couples TRBV29-1 to TRBJ2-7, with 8 nucleotides matching TRBD1. V was clipped by 7 bases and J by 4 bases; unmatched bases: 9. CDR1 SQVTM and CDR2 ANQGSEA come from the germline V gene. This CDR3 is built from 13 residues. The CDR3 spells CSARRGQEYEQYF. The CDR3 DNA reads as TGCAGCGCCAGAAGGGGACAGGAGTACGAGCAGTACTTC.